This T cell receptor (beta chain) stems from a study of cytotoxic CD8 clonotypes in ibrutinib-treated CLL. Broader study findings: Public clonotypes were uncommon and contracted or stayed stable on treatment.

Produced via immunoSEQ multiplex PCR; TCRdb's table is partial and in-frame only. This sample carries about 300,000 clones, approximately 79% of them seen once, and the ten largest clones take 5.6%. Worth noting for this clone: Its specificity is unknown.

V lost 2 bases, J lost 1 base, and 18 bases lay in between. Germline V gives CDR1 SNHLY, CDR2 FYNNEI. The CDR3 consists of 19 residues. The sequence was obtained from a human donor with chronic lymphocytic leukemia. This material consisted of PBMCs, taken at disease progression, from a patient treated with ibrutinib. The chain is built from TRBV2 and TRBJ1-6; D is unclear. The CDR3 sequence: CASSEPSFAQWSYNSPLHF. CDR3 nucleotide sequence: TGTGCCAGCAGTGAACCCTCATTCGCGCAGTGGTCCTATAATTCACCCCTCCACTTT.